This TCR beta chain is drawn from a study of graft-versus-host responses after intestinal transplantation. Study at large: Among the recipients, transplants were multivisceral, liver-intestinal, or isolated intestinal. All recipients were given anti-thymocyte globulin induction, and tacrolimus and steroids were then administered for three to four years.

Libraries were prepared by immunoSEQ multiplex PCR; TCRdb keeps only in-frame clonotypes and omits some of them. The table records roughly 80,000 clones, around 87% of them present only once. Study conclusions and caveats: Ileal or blood samples showed some GvH clones first, and such clones were also found in recipient marrow. High graft-versus-host to host-versus-graft clonal ratios were found in allografts of patients who had graft-donor T cell macrochimerism.

Regarding this clone: Its matching antigen is unknown.

The input for sequencing was unstimulated CD8+ T cells sorted from spleen or lymph node cells, taken before transplant. The clonotype comes from a human donor who was the organ donor for an intestinal transplant.

The CDR3 bases are TGTGCCAGCAACTCACATAGCGGGGGGGTGTACGAGCAGTACTTC. Amino acids: CASNSHSGGVYEQYF. The chain combines TRBV7-9 with TRBJ2-7, with 11 bases aligning to TRBD2. The CDR3 sequence is 15 residues long. The V and J ends lost 7 bases and 4 bases, in that order; junction bases with no gene match: 9. The germline CDR1 and CDR2 sequences are SEHNR and FQNEAQ (reference sequence).